A selection of T cell receptor beta chains follows, all from one sample in a study of blood T cell repertoires in COVID-19. This table comes from immunoSEQ multiplex PCR, and its TCRdb copy is limited to in-frame clones, with some not included. Here the sample spans under 100,000 clones, 85% to 90% being singletons. Sequencing input: peripheral blood. The receptor set was obtained from a human donor in a cohort sampled during active COVID-19. Both conserved end residues are part of each CDR3. The order of the fields is V gene, clone size, D gene, J gene, CDR3 DNA, CDR3 protein. A D gene is named only where the DNA matches it firmly. The listing skips clone size in some rows; elsewhere it reads once, few, many or a size class.

v_gene: TRBV24-1
abundance: .
d_gene: TRBD2
j_gene: TRBJ2-3
CDR3nt: TGTGCCACCGCCACTAGCGGACAAAGCACAGATACGCAGTATTTT
CDR3aa: CATATSGQSTDTQYF

v_gene: TRBV19
abundance: .
d_gene: TRBD1
j_gene: TRBJ1-6
CDR3nt: TGTGCCAGTAGTATGAACAGGGGAAATTCACCCCTCCACTTT
CDR3aa: CASSMNRGNSPLHF

v_gene: TRBV5-4
abundance: .
d_gene: .
j_gene: TRBJ2-7
CDR3nt: TGTGCCAGCAGCTTGACGGGAGTCGTAAACGAGCAGTACTTC
CDR3aa: CASSLTGVVNEQYF

v_gene: TRBV2
abundance: .
d_gene: .
j_gene: TRBJ1-1
CDR3nt: TGTGCCAGCAGTGAACGGTATATGAACACTGAAGCTTTCTTT
CDR3aa: CASSERYMNTEAFF

v_gene: TRBV5-1
abundance: .
d_gene: .
j_gene: TRBJ2-2
CDR3nt: TGCGCCAGCAGCCCGGGACAGAACACCGGGGAGCTGTTTTTT
CDR3aa: CASSPGQNTGELFF

v_gene: TRBV11-2
abundance: once
d_gene: TRBD1
j_gene: TRBJ1-3
CDR3nt: TGTGCCCTGGCAGGGGGCTCTGGAAACACCATATATTTT
CDR3aa: CALAGGSGNTIYF

v_gene: TRBV10-1
abundance: .
d_gene: .
j_gene: TRBJ2-2
CDR3nt: TGCGCCAGCAGTGAGTCATGGGGGCCGACCGGGGAGCTGTTTTTT
CDR3aa: CASSESWGPTGELFF

v_gene: TRBV25-1
abundance: .
d_gene: .
j_gene: TRBJ1-3
CDR3nt: TGTGCCAGCAGTGCCTCGACAGTTGGCTCTGGAAACACCATATATTTT
CDR3aa: CASSASTVGSGNTIYF

v_gene: TRBV24-1
abundance: .
d_gene: TRBD2
j_gene: TRBJ2-2
CDR3nt: TGTGCCACCACCGCAGGGAGGGGGAACACCGGGGAGCTGTTTTTT
CDR3aa: CATTAGRGNTGELFF

v_gene: TRBV2
abundance: .
d_gene: .
j_gene: TRBJ1-2
CDR3nt: TGTGCCAGCAGATACCGGGACACTAAAAACTATGGCTACACCTTC
CDR3aa: CASRYRDTKNYGYTF

v_gene: TRBV18
abundance: .
d_gene: TRBD1
j_gene: TRBJ1-1
CDR3nt: TGTGCCAGCTCACCAATGGGGGACAGGCTGGTTTGGGCTTTCTTT
CDR3aa: CASSPMGDRLVWAFF

v_gene: TRBV19
abundance: .
d_gene: TRBD1
j_gene: TRBJ2-2
CDR3nt: TGTGCCAGCGGACAGGGCGGCACCGGGGAGCTGTTTTTT
CDR3aa: CASGQGGTGELFF

v_gene: TRBV7-9
abundance: .
d_gene: TRBD1
j_gene: TRBJ2-3
CDR3nt: TGTGCCAGCAGAAATAACCAACAGGGGGATACGCAGTATTTT
CDR3aa: CASRNNQQGDTQYF